This T cell receptor (beta chain) came from a study of blood T cells in healthy people across ages. Study observations and caveats: Both higher diversity and more naive CD4+ cells marked long-lived donors when set against aged donors. Possibly, changes in expanded clonotypes were confounded because donor CMV status was unknown.

Together with a sample-barcoded 5' primer, a J-beta primer mix was included in a second PCR lasting about 7 to 11 cycles. Each cDNA molecule was tagged by a template-switch adaptor with 12 random nucleotides. In TCRdb, the 5' RACE reads were re-called with MiXCR into one record per CDR3 protein. The data show roughly 730,000 distinct CDR3 sequences, around three fifths seen once. Turning to this clonotype: Its antigen is unidentified.

From germline, CDR1 is DFQATT and CDR2 SNEGSKA (reference sequence). The V end lost 0 bases, the J end lost 2 bases, and 18 bases lay between the germline ends. CDR3 length: 17 amino acids. The chain joins TRBV20-1 to TRBJ2-3; D is perhaps TRBD2 (6 bases). The clonotype originates from a middle-aged man in good health. Sample: blood. The CDR3 loop reads CSAREVRRGTYTDTQYF. The DNA for the CDR3 is TGCAGTGCTAGAGAGGTTCGACGCGGGACCTACACAGATACGCAGTATTTT.